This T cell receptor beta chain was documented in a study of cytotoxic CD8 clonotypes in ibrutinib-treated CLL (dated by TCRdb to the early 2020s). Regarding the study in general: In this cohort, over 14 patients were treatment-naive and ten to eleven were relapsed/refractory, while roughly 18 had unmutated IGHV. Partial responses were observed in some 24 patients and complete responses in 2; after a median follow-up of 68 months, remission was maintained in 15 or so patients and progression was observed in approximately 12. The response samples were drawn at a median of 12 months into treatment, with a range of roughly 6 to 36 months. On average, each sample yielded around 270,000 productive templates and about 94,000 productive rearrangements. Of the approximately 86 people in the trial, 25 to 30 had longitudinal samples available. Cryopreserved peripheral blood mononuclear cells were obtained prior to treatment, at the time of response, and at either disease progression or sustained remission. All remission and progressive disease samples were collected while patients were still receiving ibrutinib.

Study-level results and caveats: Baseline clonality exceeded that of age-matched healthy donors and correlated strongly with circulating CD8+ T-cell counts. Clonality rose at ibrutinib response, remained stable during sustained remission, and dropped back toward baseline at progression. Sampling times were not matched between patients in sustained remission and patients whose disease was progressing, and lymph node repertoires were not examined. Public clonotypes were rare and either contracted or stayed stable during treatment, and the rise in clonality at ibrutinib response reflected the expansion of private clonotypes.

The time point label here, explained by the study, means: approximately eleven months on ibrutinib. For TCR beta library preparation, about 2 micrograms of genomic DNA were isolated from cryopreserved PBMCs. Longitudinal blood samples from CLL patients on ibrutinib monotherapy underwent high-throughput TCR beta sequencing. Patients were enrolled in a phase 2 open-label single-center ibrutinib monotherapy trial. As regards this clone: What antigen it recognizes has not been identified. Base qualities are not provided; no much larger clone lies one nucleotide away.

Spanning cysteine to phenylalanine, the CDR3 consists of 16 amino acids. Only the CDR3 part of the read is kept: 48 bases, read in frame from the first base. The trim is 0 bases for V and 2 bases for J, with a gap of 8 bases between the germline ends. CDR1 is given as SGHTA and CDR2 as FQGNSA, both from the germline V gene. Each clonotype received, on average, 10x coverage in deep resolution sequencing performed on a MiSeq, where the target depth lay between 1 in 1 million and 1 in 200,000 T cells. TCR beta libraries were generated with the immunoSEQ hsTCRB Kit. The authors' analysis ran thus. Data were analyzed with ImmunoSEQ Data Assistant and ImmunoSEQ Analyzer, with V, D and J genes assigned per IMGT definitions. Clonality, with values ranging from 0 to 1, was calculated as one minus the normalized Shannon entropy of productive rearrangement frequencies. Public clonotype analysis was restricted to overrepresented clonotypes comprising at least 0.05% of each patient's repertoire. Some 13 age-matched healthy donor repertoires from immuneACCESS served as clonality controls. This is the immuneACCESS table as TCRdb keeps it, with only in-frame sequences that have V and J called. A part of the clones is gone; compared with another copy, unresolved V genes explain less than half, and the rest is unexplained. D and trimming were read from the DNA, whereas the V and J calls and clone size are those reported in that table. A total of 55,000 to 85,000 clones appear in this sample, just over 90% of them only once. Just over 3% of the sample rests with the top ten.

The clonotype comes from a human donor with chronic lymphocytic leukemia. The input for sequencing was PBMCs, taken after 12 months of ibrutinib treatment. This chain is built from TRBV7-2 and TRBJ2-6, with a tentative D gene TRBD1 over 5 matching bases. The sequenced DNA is TGTGCCAGCAGCTTAGCATACAGGACTGGGGCCAACGTCCTGACTTTC. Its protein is CASSLAYRTGANVLTF.